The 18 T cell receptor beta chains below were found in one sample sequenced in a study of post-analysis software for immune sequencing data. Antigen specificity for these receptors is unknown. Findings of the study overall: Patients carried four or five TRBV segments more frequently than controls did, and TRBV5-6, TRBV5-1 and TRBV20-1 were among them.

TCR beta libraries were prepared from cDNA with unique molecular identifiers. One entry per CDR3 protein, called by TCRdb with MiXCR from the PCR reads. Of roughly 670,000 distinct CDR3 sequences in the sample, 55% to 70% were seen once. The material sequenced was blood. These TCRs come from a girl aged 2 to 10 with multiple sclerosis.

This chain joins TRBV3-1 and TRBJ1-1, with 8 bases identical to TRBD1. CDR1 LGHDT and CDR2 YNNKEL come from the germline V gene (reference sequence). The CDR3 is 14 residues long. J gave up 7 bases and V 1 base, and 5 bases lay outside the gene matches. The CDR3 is CASSQGAGGGEAFF. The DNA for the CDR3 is TGTGCCAGCAGCCAAGGGGCAGGGGGCGGTGAAGCTTTCTTT.

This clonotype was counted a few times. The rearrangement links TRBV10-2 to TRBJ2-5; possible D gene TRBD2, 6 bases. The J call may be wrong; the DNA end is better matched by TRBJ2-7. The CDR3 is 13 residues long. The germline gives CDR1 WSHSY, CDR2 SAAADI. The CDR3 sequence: CASSDTGSPEQYF. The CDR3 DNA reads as TGCGCCAGCAGTGACACCGGGAGTCCCGAGCAGTACTTC.

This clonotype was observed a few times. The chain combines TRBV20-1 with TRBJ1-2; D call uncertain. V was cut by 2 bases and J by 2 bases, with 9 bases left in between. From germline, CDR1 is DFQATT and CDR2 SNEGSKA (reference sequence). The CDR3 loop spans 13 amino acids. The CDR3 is CSARKAANYGYTF. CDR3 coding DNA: TGCAGTGCTAGAAAGGCCGCCAACTATGGCTACACCTTC.

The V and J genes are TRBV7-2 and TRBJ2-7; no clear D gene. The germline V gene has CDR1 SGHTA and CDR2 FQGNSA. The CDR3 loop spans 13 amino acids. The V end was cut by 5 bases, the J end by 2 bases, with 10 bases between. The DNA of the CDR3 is TGTGCCAGCAGCGACATTGGAGCCTACGAGCAGTACTTC. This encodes CASSDIGAYEQYF.

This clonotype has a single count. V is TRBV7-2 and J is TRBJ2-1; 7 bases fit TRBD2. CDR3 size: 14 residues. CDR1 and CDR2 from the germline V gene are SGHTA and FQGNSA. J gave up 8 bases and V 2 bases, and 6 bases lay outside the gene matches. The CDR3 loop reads CASSLLSGGDEQFF. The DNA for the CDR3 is TGTGCCAGCAGCTTACTATCGGGGGGTGATGAGCAGTTCTTC.

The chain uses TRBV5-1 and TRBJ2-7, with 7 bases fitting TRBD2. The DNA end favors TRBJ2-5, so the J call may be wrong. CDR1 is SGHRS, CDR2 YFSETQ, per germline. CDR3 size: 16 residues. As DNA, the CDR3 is TGCGCCAGCAGGGTCAGCGGGGTACCGATGACGGAGACCCAGTACTTC. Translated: CASRVSGVPMTETQYF.

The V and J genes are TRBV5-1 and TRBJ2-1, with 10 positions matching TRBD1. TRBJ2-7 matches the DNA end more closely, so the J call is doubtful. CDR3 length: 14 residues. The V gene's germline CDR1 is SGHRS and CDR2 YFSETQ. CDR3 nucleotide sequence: TGCGCCAGCAGGTCGACAGGGGGCTACAATGAGCAGTACTTC. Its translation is CASRSTGGYNEQYF.

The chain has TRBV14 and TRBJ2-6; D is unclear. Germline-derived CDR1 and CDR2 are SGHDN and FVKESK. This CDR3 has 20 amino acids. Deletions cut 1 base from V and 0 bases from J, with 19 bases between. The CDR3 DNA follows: TGTGCCAGCAGCCAAGGCCAGGTGGGAACCCGATTCTCTGGGGCCAACGTCCTGACTTTC. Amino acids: CASSQGQVGTRFSGANVLTF.

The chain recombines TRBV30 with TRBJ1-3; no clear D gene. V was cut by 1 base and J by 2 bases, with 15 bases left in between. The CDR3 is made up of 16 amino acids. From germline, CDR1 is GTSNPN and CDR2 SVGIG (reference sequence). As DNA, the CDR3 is TGTGCCTGGAGTGAGTCACGGGATTCGGCTGGAAACACCATATATTTT. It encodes CAWSESRDSAGNTIYF.

The CDR3 protein is CASSPSGQGELETQYF. CDR3 sequence (DNA): TGTGCCAGCAGCCCCTCCGGACAGGGGGAATTGGAGACCCAGTACTTC. The rearrangement links TRBV3-1 to TRBJ2-5; 10 bases agree with TRBD1. The CDR3 covers 16 residues. The germline CDR1 and CDR2 sequences are LGHDT and YNNKEL (reference sequence). Trimming cost V 4 bases and J 5 bases; bases outside gene matches: 10.

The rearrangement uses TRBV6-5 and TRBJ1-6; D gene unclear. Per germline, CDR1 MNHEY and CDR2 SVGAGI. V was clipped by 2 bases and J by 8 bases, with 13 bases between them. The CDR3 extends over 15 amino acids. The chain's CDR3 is CASSYHTAQDSPLHF. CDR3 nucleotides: TGTGCCAGCAGTTACCATACGGCCCAGGATTCACCCCTCCACTTT.

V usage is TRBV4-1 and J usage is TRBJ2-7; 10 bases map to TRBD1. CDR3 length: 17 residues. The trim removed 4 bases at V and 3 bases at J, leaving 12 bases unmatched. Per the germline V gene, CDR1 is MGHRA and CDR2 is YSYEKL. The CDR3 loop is CASSPLGKGTGDYEQYF. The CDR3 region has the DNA TGCGCCAGCAGCCCCCTCGGAAAGGGGACAGGGGACTACGAGCAGTACTTC.

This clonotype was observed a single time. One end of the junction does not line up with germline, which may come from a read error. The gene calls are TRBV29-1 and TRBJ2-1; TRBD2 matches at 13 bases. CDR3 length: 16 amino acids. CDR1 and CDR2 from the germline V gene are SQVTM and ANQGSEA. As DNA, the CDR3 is TGCAGCGCCGGCAGGACTAGCGGGAGTTCCTACAATGAGCAGGTCTTC. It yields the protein CSAGRTSGSSYNEQVF.

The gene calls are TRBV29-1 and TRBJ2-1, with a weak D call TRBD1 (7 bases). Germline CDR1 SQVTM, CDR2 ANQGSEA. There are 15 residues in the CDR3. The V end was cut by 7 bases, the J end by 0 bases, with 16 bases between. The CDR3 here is CSADGQGGSYNEQFF. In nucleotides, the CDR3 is TGCAGCGCCGATGGTCAGGGGGGCTCCTACAATGAGCAGTTCTTC.

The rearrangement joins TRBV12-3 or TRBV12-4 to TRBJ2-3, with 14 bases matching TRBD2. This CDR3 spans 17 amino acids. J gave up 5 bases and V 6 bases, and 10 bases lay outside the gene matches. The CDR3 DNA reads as TGTGCCAGCAGATCCCGACTAGCGGGGGGGTCGAGAGATACGCAGTATTTT. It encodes CASRSRLAGGSRDTQYF.

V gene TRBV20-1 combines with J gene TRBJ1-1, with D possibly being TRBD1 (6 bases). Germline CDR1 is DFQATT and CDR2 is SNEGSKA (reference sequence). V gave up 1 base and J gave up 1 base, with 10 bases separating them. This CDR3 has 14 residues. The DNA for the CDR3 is TGCAGTGCTAGAGTTACAGGGAGGAACACTGAAGCTTTCTTT. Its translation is CSARVTGRNTEAFF.

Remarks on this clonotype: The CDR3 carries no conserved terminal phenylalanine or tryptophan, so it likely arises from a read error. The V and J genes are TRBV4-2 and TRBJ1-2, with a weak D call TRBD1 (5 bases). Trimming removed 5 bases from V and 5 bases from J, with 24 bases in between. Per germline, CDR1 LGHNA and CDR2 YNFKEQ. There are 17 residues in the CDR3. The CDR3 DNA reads TGTGCCAGCAGCGCACGGGGGGAGGAGGACGGCAGATATGGCTACACCCTC. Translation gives CASSARGEEDGRYGYTL.

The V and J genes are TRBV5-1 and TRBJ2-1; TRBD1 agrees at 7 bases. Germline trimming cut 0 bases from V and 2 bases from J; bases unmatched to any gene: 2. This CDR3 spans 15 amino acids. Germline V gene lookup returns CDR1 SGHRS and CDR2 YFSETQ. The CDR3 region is CASSLDGQAYNEQFF. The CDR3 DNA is TGCGCCAGCAGCTTGGATGGACAGGCCTACAATGAGCAGTTCTTC. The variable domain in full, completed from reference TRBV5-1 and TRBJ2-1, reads KAGVTQTPRYLIKTRGQQVTLSCSPISGHRSVSWYQQTPGQGLQFLFEYFSETQRNKGNFPGRFSGRQFSNSRSEMNVSTLELGDSALYLCASSLDGQAYNEQFFGPGTRLTVL.